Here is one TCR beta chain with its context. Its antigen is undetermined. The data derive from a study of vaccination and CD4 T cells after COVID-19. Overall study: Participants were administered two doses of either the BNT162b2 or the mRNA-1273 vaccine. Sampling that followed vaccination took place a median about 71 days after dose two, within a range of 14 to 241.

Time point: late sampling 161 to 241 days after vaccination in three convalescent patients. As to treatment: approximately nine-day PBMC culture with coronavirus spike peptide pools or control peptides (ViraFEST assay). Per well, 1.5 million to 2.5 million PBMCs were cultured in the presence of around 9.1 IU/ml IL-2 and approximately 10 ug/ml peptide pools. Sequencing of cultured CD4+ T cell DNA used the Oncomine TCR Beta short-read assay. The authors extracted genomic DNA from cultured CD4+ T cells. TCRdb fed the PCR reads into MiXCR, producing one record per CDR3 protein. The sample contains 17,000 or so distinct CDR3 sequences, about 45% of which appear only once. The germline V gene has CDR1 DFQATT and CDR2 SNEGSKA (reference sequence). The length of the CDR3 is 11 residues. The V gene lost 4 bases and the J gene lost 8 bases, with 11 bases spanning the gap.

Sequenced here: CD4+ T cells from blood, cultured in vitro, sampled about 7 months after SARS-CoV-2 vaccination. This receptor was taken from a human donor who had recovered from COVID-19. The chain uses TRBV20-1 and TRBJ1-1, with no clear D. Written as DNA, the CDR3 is TGCAGTGCTAAGGTCTTCGTAGAAGCTTTCTTT. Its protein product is CSAKVFVEAFF.